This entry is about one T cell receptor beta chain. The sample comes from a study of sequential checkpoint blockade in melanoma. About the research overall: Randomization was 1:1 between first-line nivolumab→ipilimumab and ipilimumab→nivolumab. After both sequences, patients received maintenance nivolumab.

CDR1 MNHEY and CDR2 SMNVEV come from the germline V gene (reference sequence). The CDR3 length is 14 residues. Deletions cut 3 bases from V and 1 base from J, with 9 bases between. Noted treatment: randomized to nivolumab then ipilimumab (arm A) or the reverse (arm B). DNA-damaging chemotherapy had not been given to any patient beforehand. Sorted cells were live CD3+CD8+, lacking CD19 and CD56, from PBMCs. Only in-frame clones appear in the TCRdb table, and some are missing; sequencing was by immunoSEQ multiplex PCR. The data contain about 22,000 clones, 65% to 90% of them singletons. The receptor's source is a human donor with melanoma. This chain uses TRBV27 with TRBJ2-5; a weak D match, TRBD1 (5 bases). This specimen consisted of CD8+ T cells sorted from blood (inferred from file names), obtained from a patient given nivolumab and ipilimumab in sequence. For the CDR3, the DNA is TGTGCCAGCAGTTTTGTCGACAGCCAAGAGACCCAGTACTTC. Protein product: CASSFVDSQETQYF.